The 28 T cell receptor beta chains below all came from one sample that was sequenced in a study of identifying expanded T cells in peripheral blood. Profiled with immunoSEQ multiplex PCR; TCRdb holds only in-frame clones, not every one. This table holds around 130,000 clones, around nine tenths found once. Sequenced sample: blood. These TCRs come from a person aged 18 to 75 in good health.

The CDR3 DNA sequence: TGTGCCAGCAGCTTAGATCTTTTCGGGACAGGCAAAGGCTACACCTTC. Protein product: CASSLDLFGTGKGYTF. V is TRBV11-2 and J is TRBJ1-2, with 8 bases matching TRBD1. J was trimmed by 8 bases and V by 0 bases; bases with no gene match: 11. CDR3 length equals 16 residues. Germline V gives CDR1 SGHAT, CDR2 FQNNGV.

This chain connects TRBV28 to TRBJ2-7; no clear D. CDR3 length: 11 amino acids. Trimming pared 6 bases from V and 4 bases from J, leaving 7 bases between. The germline gives CDR1 MDHEN, CDR2 SYDVKM. This CDR3 reads CASSRRYEQYF. The CDR3 bases are TGTGCCAGCAGCCGCCGGTACGAGCAGTACTTC.

This clone was seen once. CDR3 sequence (DNA): TGTGCCAGTAGTATACAAGACACCCCCCATCAGCCCCAGCATTTT. Translation gives CASSIQDTPHQPQHF. The rearrangement links TRBV19 to TRBJ1-5; D is undetermined. V dropped 2 bases and J dropped 5 bases, with 13 bases sitting between them. Germline CDR1 reads LNHDA; CDR2 reads SQIVND (reference sequence). This CDR3 region has 15 residues.

The genes are TRBV5-5 and TRBJ1-5; no clear D gene. The CDR3 sequence is 13 residues long. Per the germline V gene, CDR1 is SGHKS and CDR2 is YYEKEE (reference sequence). The V gene lost 2 bases and the J gene lost 6 bases, with 9 bases spanning the gap. The CDR3 sequence is CASSFREAQPQHF. Here the CDR3 DNA reads TGTGCCAGCAGCTTTAGGGAAGCTCAGCCCCAGCATTTT.

The CDR3 region is CASAIQGTTEAFF. The CDR3 bases are TGTGCCAGTGCTATACAGGGTACAACGGAAGCTTTCTTT. V gene TRBV19 combines with J gene TRBJ1-1; maybe TRBD1 (6 bases). V shed 8 bases and J shed 8 bases, with 18 bases lying between them. The germline V gene encodes CDR1 LNHDA and CDR2 SQIVND (reference sequence). This CDR3 contains 13 residues.

The chain carries TRBV12-5 and TRBJ2-5, with 10 bases that match TRBD1. Looked up from germline, CDR1 is LGHNT and CDR2 is FRNRAP. The CDR3 totals 13 residues. V shed 6 bases, J shed 4 bases, and the junction held 2 bases outside the gene matches. The CDR3 protein is CASGGQGSETQYF. The CDR3 DNA follows: TGTGCTAGTGGGGGACAGGGGTCAGAGACCCAGTACTTC.

This clone was counted a few times. V gene TRBV5-4 combines with J gene TRBJ2-1; TRBD2 matches 10 bases. Germline V gene lookup returns CDR1 SGHNT and CDR2 YYREEE (reference sequence). V lost 2 bases, J lost 8 bases, and 4 bases stayed unmatched. The CDR3 sequence is 14 residues long. CDR3: CASSLKRGGDEQFF. As DNA, the CDR3 is TGTGCCAGCAGCTTAAAGCGGGGGGGAGATGAGCAGTTCTTC.

This clone was observed a single time. This rearrangement joins TRBV9 to TRBJ1-2; 7 positions agree with TRBD1. The CDR3 is 13 residues long. Trimming took 0 bases from V and 8 from J; bases not matched to a gene: 4. Germline V CDR1 and CDR2: SGDLS, YYNGEE. CDR3 amino acids: CASSVGQGRGYTF. The CDR3 region has the DNA TGTGCCAGCAGCGTAGGACAGGGAAGGGGCTACACCTTC.

In its sample, this clone was seen once. V and J are TRBV18 and TRBJ2-7; 11 bases line up with TRBD2. Germline V gives CDR1 KGHSH, CDR2 LQKENI. The CDR3 totals 17 residues. V shed 3 bases and J 1 base; nucleotides not matched to a gene: 8. Here the CDR3 DNA reads TGTGCCAGCTCACCGAGGCTAGCGGGGGGACCTTCCTACGAGCAGTACTTC. This gives the protein CASSPRLAGGPSYEQYF.

The V gene is TRBV11-3, the J gene TRBJ2-2; D is unresolved. Germline lookup yields CDR1 SGHNT and CDR2 YENEEA. Trimming removed 5 bases from V and 6 bases from J, with 10 bases in between. The CDR3 is 13 amino acids. CDR3 residues: CASSPRSSGELFF. DNA for the CDR3: TGTGCCAGCAGCCCCCGGTCATCCGGGGAGCTGTTTTTT.

This chain links TRBV5-4 with TRBJ1-1; TRBD1 agrees at 9 bases. CDR3 length: 15 residues. Germline CDR1 and CDR2: SGHNT and YYREEE (reference sequence). V shed 4 bases, J shed 4 bases, and the junction held 8 bases outside the gene matches. The CDR3 DNA reads as TGTGCCAGCAGCCTCCGGGACAGGGTGAGCACTGAAGCTTTCTTT. Residues: CASSLRDRVSTEAFF. The full variable domain, with the rest looked up from reference TRBV5-4 and TRBJ1-1, is ETGVTQSPTHLIKTRGQQVTLRCSSQSGHNTVSWYQQALGQGPQFIFQYYREEENGRGNFPPRFSGLQFPNYSSELNVNALELDDSALYLCASSLRDRVSTEAFFGQGTRLTVV.

This clone has more than one count but fewer than ten. The V and J genes are TRBV7-2 and TRBJ1-3; D gene uncertain. Trimming pared 6 bases from V and 2 bases from J, leaving 11 bases between. CDR3 length: 14 residues. Germline-derived CDR1 and CDR2 are SGHTA and FQGNSA. The CDR3 sequence is CASRHLGPGNTIYF. In nucleotides, the CDR3 is TGTGCCAGCAGGCATTTAGGGCCTGGAAACACCATATATTTT.

V gene TRBV6-1 combines with J gene TRBJ1-3; weak D call: TRBD1 (5 bases). CDR1 and CDR2 (germline): MNHNS, SASEGT. Trimming took off 3 bases at V and 4 bases at J, with 13 bases between the two ends. The CDR3 contains 15 residues. The CDR3 loop reads CASSDGGTLGNTIYF. The CDR3 nucleotides are TGTGCCAGCAGTGATGGGGGAACTTTAGGAAACACCATATATTTT.

The chain combines TRBV29-1 with TRBJ2-1; the match to TRBD2 covers 8 bases. Per germline, CDR1 SQVTM and CDR2 ANQGSEA. The CDR3 has 13 residues. J lost 9 bases, V lost 7 bases, and 11 bases had no gene match. The CDR3 is CSATGLAAVEQFF. The CDR3 DNA reads as TGCAGCGCTACCGGACTAGCCGCCGTTGAGCAGTTCTTC.

This clone was seen a handful of times. The gene calls are TRBV27 and TRBJ1-3, with a weak D call TRBD1 (6 bases). The V gene's germline CDR1 is MNHEY and CDR2 SMNVEV (reference sequence). The CDR3 sequence is 15 residues long. Trimming pared 5 bases from V and 4 bases from J, leaving 15 bases between. CDR3 protein: CASSPLTGLGNTIYF. The CDR3, as DNA: TGTGCCAGCAGTCCCTTGACAGGACTCGGAAACACCATATATTTT.

V gene TRBV6-5 combines with J gene TRBJ1-1; TRBD1 matches 9 bases. Germline V lookup: CDR1 MNHEY, CDR2 SVGAGI. The CDR3 totals 14 residues. V shed 5 bases, J shed 5 bases, and the junction held 6 bases outside the gene matches. CDR3 protein: CASSGQGRRTEAFF. The CDR3 bases are TGTGCCAGCAGTGGACAGGGGAGGAGGACTGAAGCTTTCTTT.

J is TRBJ2-7 and V is TRBV6-5; 7 bases line up with TRBD1. Germline values: CDR1 MNHEY, CDR2 SVGAGI. The CDR3 has 13 amino acids. The V and J ends lost 7 bases and 10 bases, in that order; junction bases with no gene match: 13. The CDR3 protein is CASTSPPTGDQYF. CDR3 nucleotide sequence: TGTGCCAGCACCTCCCCCCCTACAGGGGATCAGTACTTC.

The genes are TRBV19 and TRBJ2-4; D uncertain. The CDR3 runs to 15 residues. V was shortened by 11 bases and J by 0 bases, with 17 bases between the two germline ends. The germline V gene has CDR1 LNHDA and CDR2 SQIVND (reference sequence). DNA of the CDR3: TGTGCCTCGGATAAGGGCGATCTAGCCAAAAACATTCAGTACTTC. It is translated as CASDKGDLAKNIQYF.

This clone was counted ten times or more. The same CDR3 arises from other DNA sequences in this sample as well. The genes are TRBV19 and TRBJ1-3; perhaps TRBD1 as D (5 bases). Germline-derived CDR1 and CDR2 are LNHDA and SQIVND (reference sequence). The CDR3 has 14 residues. Trimming removed 7 bases from V and 7 bases from J, with 17 bases in between. The CDR3 protein is CASTQRRGANTIYF. The CDR3 DNA reads TGTGCCAGTACTCAGAGGAGGGGAGCGAACACCATATATTTT.

This chain uses TRBV5-1 with TRBJ2-5; TRBD2 might be the D (6 bases). The V and J ends lost 1 base and 5 bases respectively, with 6 bases between them. Germline CDR1 is SGHRS and CDR2 is YFSETQ. The CDR3 totals 12 residues. The CDR3 reads CASSLRGETQYF. CDR3 nucleotide sequence: TGCGCCAGCAGCTTGCGGGGGGAGACCCAGTACTTC.

V is TRBV9 and J is TRBJ2-3; no definite D call. Trimming shortened V by 3 bases and J by 0 bases, and 8 bases separated the two germline ends. The germline gives CDR1 SGDLS, CDR2 YYNGEE. This CDR3 is 14 amino acids long. CDR3 loop: CASSALGSTDTQYF. Here the CDR3 DNA reads TGTGCCAGCAGCGCGCTAGGGAGCACAGATACGCAGTATTTT.

The chain employs TRBV28 and TRBJ2-2, with D hard to call. The ends were cut back, 6 bases at V and 2 bases at J, with 4 bases in the middle. The CDR3 contains 12 residues. The germline V gene encodes CDR1 MDHEN and CDR2 SYDVKM. CDR3 DNA sequence: TGTGCCAGCAGGAGCAACACCGGGGAGCTGTTTTTT. It specifies CASRSNTGELFF.

The J gene is TRBJ2-2, the V gene TRBV4-2; D is perhaps TRBD1 or TRBD2 (5 bases each). Germline V lookup: CDR1 LGHNA, CDR2 YNFKEQ. This CDR3 spans 16 amino acids. V lost 5 bases and J 0 bases, leaving 13 bases between the germline ends. Here the CDR3 reads CASSKGRFTNTGELFF. CDR3 nucleotide sequence: TGTGCCAGCAGCAAGGGACGGTTCACGAACACCGGGGAGCTGTTTTTT.

The chain employs TRBV7-7 and TRBJ2-3; D unclear. In germline, CDR1 is SSHAT, CDR2 FNYEAQ (reference sequence). The CDR3 has 15 amino acids. V was pared by 6 bases and J by 3 bases, with 16 bases between. CDR3 loop: CASSFLGRRTDTQYF. CDR3 DNA sequence: TGTGCCAGCAGTTTCCTGGGTCGACGAACAGATACGCAGTATTTT.

This rearrangement joins TRBV18 to TRBJ1-5, with D perhaps TRBD1 (6 bases). CDR1 and CDR2 from the germline V gene are KGHSH and LQKENI. Trimming removed 3 bases at V and 3 bases at J, with 9 bases between. CDR3 length: 14 residues. The CDR3 spells CASSPGQNNQPQHF. CDR3 in DNA: TGTGCCAGCTCACCTGGACAGAACAATCAGCCCCAGCATTTT.

V gene TRBV29-1 combines with J gene TRBJ2-1; 9 bases agree with TRBD2. This CDR3 comprises 16 residues. J was trimmed by 4 bases and V by 1 base; bases with no gene match: 8. Germline CDR1 SQVTM, CDR2 ANQGSEA. Written as DNA, the CDR3 is TGCAGCGTTGAAGGGCGGGGGGGGTTCCTTTACAATGAGCAGTTCTTC. As protein: CSVEGRGGFLYNEQFF.

The chain uses TRBV30 and TRBJ1-3; no definite D call. Germline lookup yields CDR1 GTSNPN and CDR2 SVGIG (reference sequence). CDR3 length equals 16 residues. Deletions cut 4 bases from V and 0 bases from J, with 16 bases between. The CDR3 region has the DNA TGTGCCTGGACCTTCGACACGTACGGCTCTGGAAACACCATATATTTT. Its translation: CAWTFDTYGSGNTIYF.

Concerning this clone: Other DNA sequences of this sample code for an identical CDR3. The V gene is TRBV28, the J gene TRBJ1-3; D gene unclear. There are 15 residues in the CDR3. Germline V gene data show CDR1 as MDHEN and CDR2 as SYDVKM. V was cut by 3 bases and J by 0 bases, with 9 bases left in between. The CDR3 DNA reads as TGTGCCAGCAGTTTGGCCTACGGCTCTGGAAACACCATATATTTT. Translation gives CASSLAYGSGNTIYF.